The 30 T cell receptor beta chains below were found in one sample sequenced in a study of blood T cell repertoires in COVID-19. Profiled with immunoSEQ multiplex PCR; TCRdb holds only in-frame clones, not every one. The data contain about 94,000 clones, about 80% of them singletons. The specimen sequenced was peripheral blood. These receptors were collected from a man in his sixties with acute or convalescent COVID-19.

The genes are TRBV27 and TRBJ2-1; D is ambiguous. V was clipped by 7 bases and J by 0 bases, with 13 bases between them. Germline CDR1 and CDR2: MNHEY and SMNVEV (reference sequence). This CDR3 comprises 15 residues. Here the CDR3 reads CASTRDRSSYNEQFF. CDR3 nucleotide sequence: TGTGCCAGCACGAGAGACCGGAGCTCCTACAATGAGCAGTTCTTC.

The chain employs TRBV5-4 and TRBJ1-1; D remains ambiguous. CDR1 is SGHNT, CDR2 YYREEE, per germline (reference sequence). This CDR3 has 14 amino acids. V was shortened by 3 bases and J by 0 bases, with 9 bases between the two germline ends. CDR3 DNA sequence: TGTGCCAGCAGCTACAGCCTCATGAACACTGAAGCTTTCTTT. Translating it yields CASSYSLMNTEAFF.

The rearrangement joins TRBV21-1 to TRBJ1-2; the table's D call TRBD1 went unverified against the DNA. TRBV21-1 is annotated as a pseudogene. The length of the CDR3 is 15 residues. CDR3 DNA sequence: TGTGCCAGTGAGACAGGGGAGGTGGGCGACTATGGCTACACCTTC. Translation gives CASETGEVGDYGYTF.

The chain uses TRBV5-6 and TRBJ1-2; a weak D match, TRBD1 (6 bases). CDR1 is SGHDT and CDR2 is YYEEEE in the germline V gene. CDR3 length: 13 residues. V was clipped by 2 bases and J by 9 bases, with 14 bases between them. The CDR3 DNA sequence: TGTGCCAGCAGCTTCTTACAGGGAATTCGCTACACCTTC. Protein product: CASSFLQGIRYTF.

This clone was recorded only once. This chain uses TRBV25-1 with TRBJ2-5; 11 nucleotides line up with TRBD1. V dropped 2 bases and J dropped 7; count of bases not matched to a gene: 9. The CDR3 covers 16 residues. CDR1 MGHDK and CDR2 SYGVNS come from the germline V gene. The CDR3 reads CASSEDPPGTGGTQYF. Written as DNA, the CDR3 is TGTGCCAGCAGTGAAGACCCTCCCGGGACAGGGGGGACCCAGTACTTC.

The V and J genes are TRBV5-1 and TRBJ1-2; 9 bases are a match to TRBD1. CDR3 length: 16 amino acids. The V segment lost 3 bases and the J segment 1 base; nucleotides outside the gene matches: 7. Germline V gene data show CDR1 as SGHRS and CDR2 as YFSETQ. The CDR3 spells CASSSQQGAVNYGYTF. For the CDR3, the DNA is TGCGCCAGCAGCTCCCAACAGGGGGCCGTTAACTATGGCTACACCTTC. Based on the CDR3 plus reference TRBV5-1 and TRBJ1-2, the full variable domain is KAGVTQTPRYLIKTRGQQVTLSCSPISGHRSVSWYQQTPGQGLQFLFEYFSETQRNKGNFPGRFSGRQFSNSRSEMNVSTLELGDSALYLCASSSQQGAVNYGYTFGSGTRLTVV.

V and J are TRBV7-3 and TRBJ2-2; 8 bases align to TRBD2. Germline V gives CDR1 SGHTA, CDR2 FQGTGA. Germline trimming cut 2 bases from V and 4 bases from J; bases unmatched to any gene: 0. This CDR3 has 14 residues. The CDR3 sequence: CASSLGTSTGELFF. CDR3 sequence (DNA): TGTGCCAGCAGCTTAGGGACTAGCACCGGGGAGCTGTTTTTT. Filled out from reference TRBV7-3 and TRBJ2-2, the complete variable domain reads GAGVSQTPSNKVTEKGKYVELRCDPISGHTALYWYRQSLGQGPEFLIYFQGTGAADDSGLPNDRFFAVRPEGSVSTLKIQRTERGDSAVYLCASSLGTSTGELFFGEGSRLTVL.

This rearrangement joins TRBV2 to TRBJ2-7; D possibly corresponds to TRBD1 (6 bases). Germline V lookup: CDR1 SNHLY, CDR2 FYNNEI. The CDR3 sequence is 16 residues long. V was clipped by 7 bases and J by 2 bases, with 21 bases between them. The CDR3 DNA sequence: TGTGCCAGCACCCCCTCAGGGGTAGGGTTGACCTACGAGCAGTACTTC. Its protein product is CASTPSGVGLTYEQYF. The full variable domain, in which reference TRBV2 and TRBJ2-7 provide the parts outside the CDR3, is EPEVTQTPSHQVTQMGQEVILRCVPISNHLYFYWYRQILGQKVEFLVSFYNNEISEKSEIFDDQFSVERPDGSNFTLKIRSTKLEDSAMYFCASTPSGVGLTYEQYFGPGTRLTVT.

The chain employs TRBV15 and TRBJ2-1; TRBD2 agrees at 13 bases. The junction had 7 bases not matched to a gene; V was cut back by 5 bases and J by 3 bases. CDR3 size: 17 residues. Germline assignment: CDR1 LNHNV and CDR2 YYDKDF (reference sequence). The CDR3 bases are TGTGCCACCAGCCCCACTAGCGGGGGGGCCTTCTACAATGAGCAGTTCTTC. Translating gives CATSPTSGGAFYNEQFF.

This rearrangement joins TRBV10-3 to TRBJ1-1; D is unresolved. The germline gives CDR1 ENHRY, CDR2 SYGVKD. V gave up 0 bases and J gave up 0 bases, with 5 bases separating them. The CDR3 has 14 residues. The CDR3 spells CAISESSVNTEAFF. The CDR3 DNA is TGTGCCATCAGTGAGTCGTCAGTGAACACTGAAGCTTTCTTT.

The chain has TRBV29-1 and TRBJ2-3; a weak D match, TRBD1 (5 bases). The CDR3 loop spans 15 amino acids. The ends were cut back, 2 bases at V and 0 bases at J, with 12 bases in the middle. Germline values: CDR1 SQVTM, CDR2 ANQGSEA. The CDR3 DNA is TGCAGCGTTGAAATATGGGGCGAAAGCACAGATACGCAGTATTTT. It translates to CSVEIWGESTDTQYF.

The V and J genes are TRBV7-3 and TRBJ1-1, with TRBD1 matching 7 bases. Losses at the gene ends were 5 bases for V and 5 bases for J; bases not matched to a gene: 8. Germline values: CDR1 SGHTA, CDR2 FQGTGA. The CDR3 has 14 amino acids. Here the CDR3 reads CASSLDREGTEAFF. The CDR3 region has the DNA TGTGCCAGCAGCCTCGACAGGGAAGGGACTGAAGCTTTCTTT.

The chain links TRBV6-2 or TRBV6-3 to TRBJ1-5; 7 bases agree with TRBD1. Trimming at V came to 5 bases and at J to 7 bases, leaving 14 bases not matched to a gene. CDR1 MNHEY and CDR2 SVGEGT come from the germline V gene. The CDR3 contains 16 residues. The CDR3, as DNA: TGTGCCAGCAGTAGGGTGCCCTACAGGGGACGGCAGCCCCAGCATTTT. This gives the protein CASSRVPYRGRQPQHF.

This clone was detected a few times. This chain uses TRBV4-1 with TRBJ1-2; 7 nucleotides match TRBD1. J lost 4 bases, V lost 6 bases, and 5 bases had no gene match. The CDR3 runs 13 residues. The germline CDR1 and CDR2 sequences are MGHRA and YSYEKL. CDR3 region: CASRNPGGYGYTF. The CDR3, as DNA: TGCGCCAGCAGAAATCCAGGGGGCTATGGCTACACCTTC.

This chain joins TRBV6-5 and TRBJ2-1; D not resolved. Trimming took 5 bases from V and 4 from J, leaving 3 bases between them. This CDR3 is built from 11 residues. CDR1 and CDR2 from the germline V gene are MNHEY and SVGAGI. This CDR3 is CASSPYNEQFF. The CDR3 nucleotides are TGTGCCAGCAGTCCTTACAATGAGCAGTTCTTC.

This rearrangement joins TRBV4-2 to TRBJ1-1; unclear D gene. The germline V gene has CDR1 LGHNA and CDR2 YNFKEQ. V lost 4 bases and J 1 base, leaving 4 bases between the germline ends. CDR3 length: 12 amino acids. CDR3 sequence (DNA): TGTGCCAGCAGCCTACAGAACACTGAAGCTTTCTTT. As protein: CASSLQNTEAFF.

V is TRBV19 and J is TRBJ1-1; D may be TRBD1 (6 bases). Germline V gives CDR1 LNHDA, CDR2 SQIVND (reference sequence). This CDR3 is built from 15 residues. The V end lost 5 bases, the J end lost 1 base, and 14 bases lay between the germline ends. The CDR3, as DNA: TGTGCCAGTAGTCTCACAGGGCTCCCGAACACTGAAGCTTTCTTT. Translating it yields CASSLTGLPNTEAFF.

This clone has only a few counts. The chain uses TRBV6-6 and TRBJ1-4; D perhaps matches TRBD1 (5 bases). This CDR3 has 17 residues. V was clipped by 5 bases and J by 12 bases, with 28 bases between them. Per germline, CDR1 MNHNY and CDR2 SVGAGI (reference sequence). CDR3 bases: TGTGCCAGCAGTCCTGATCCACAGGCGGGGTGGGATGGACAACTGTTTTTT. Amino acid sequence: CASSPDPQAGWDGQLFF.

V is TRBV27 and J is TRBJ1-6, with 7 bases aligning to TRBD1. Germline lookup yields CDR1 MNHEY and CDR2 SMNVEV (reference sequence). V was pared by 6 bases and J by 6 bases, with 8 bases of the junction left unmatched. The CDR3 extends over 15 amino acids. CDR3 DNA: TGTGCCAGCAGCGCTGACAGGGTGGTTAATTCACCCCTCCACTTT. As protein: CASSADRVVNSPLHF.

The chain has TRBV11-3 and TRBJ2-7, with 9 bases fitting TRBD1. The CDR3 loop spans 15 amino acids. With 5 bases clipped from V and 5 bases from J, the junction kept 10 bases outside the gene matches. Germline CDR1 is SGHNT and CDR2 is YENEEA. The chain's CDR3 is CASSHAGQGLHEQYF. CDR3 DNA: TGTGCCAGCAGCCACGCCGGACAGGGGCTCCACGAGCAGTACTTC.

The chain uses TRBV7-8 and TRBJ2-5, with D possibly matching TRBD1 (5 bases). This CDR3 has 14 residues. The germline CDR1 and CDR2 sequences are SGHVS and FQNEAQ. Trimming removed 5 bases at V and 0 bases at J, with 10 bases between. In DNA, the CDR3 is TGTGCCAGCAGCATGACAGCTTACCAAGAGACCCAGTACTTC. Encoded protein: CASSMTAYQETQYF.

The chain uses TRBV4-3 and TRBJ2-7; 8 bases align to TRBD1. After removal of 2 bases from V and 0 bases from J, the junction contained 6 bases not matched to a gene. Per germline, CDR1 LGHNA and CDR2 YSLEER. This CDR3 is 16 amino acids long. This CDR3 is CASSQLDRASSYEQYF. CDR3 bases: TGCGCCAGCAGCCAATTGGACAGGGCGAGCTCCTACGAGCAGTACTTC.

This chain uses TRBV7-3 with TRBJ2-7; 8 bases agree with TRBD1. V shed 5 bases and J 4 bases; nucleotides not matched to a gene: 4. Germline CDR1 is SGHTA and CDR2 is FQGTGA. CDR3 length equals 13 residues. The chain's CDR3 is CASSVQGGYEQYF. The CDR3 DNA is TGTGCCAGCAGCGTACAGGGGGGATACGAGCAGTACTTC.

In this sample, this clone turned up many times. The rearrangement joins TRBV7-2 to TRBJ2-7, with TRBD1 matching 10 bases. With V trimmed by 0 bases and J by 3 bases, 2 bases remained unmatched. From germline, CDR1 is SGHTA and CDR2 FQGNSA. The CDR3 has 15 residues. The DNA for the CDR3 is TGTGCCAGCAGCTTAGCCGGGACAGGGGACTACGAGCAGTACTTC. Protein sequence: CASSLAGTGDYEQYF.

This clone appeared once. V is TRBV6-5 and J is TRBJ2-5, with 7 bases identical to TRBD1. The CDR3 totals 16 residues. The germline CDR1 and CDR2 sequences are MNHEY and SVGAGI. V lost 4 bases, J lost 3 bases, and 11 bases stayed unmatched. The CDR3 protein is CASSWTDRVAKETQYF. CDR3 nucleotides: TGTGCCAGCAGTTGGACCGACAGGGTGGCTAAAGAGACCCAGTACTTC.

This clone has a single count. This chain uses TRBV12-3 or TRBV12-4 with TRBJ1-1; no clear D. The CDR3 is 12 amino acids. Trimming removed 5 bases at V and 3 bases at J, with 7 bases between. CDR3 residues: CASSQRDTEAFF. For the CDR3, the DNA is TGTGCCAGCAGTCAACGGGACACTGAAGCTTTCTTT.

Concerning this clone: The sample holds other DNA sequences that translate to the same CDR3. The chain links TRBV30 to TRBJ1-1; TRBD1 matches 7 bases. Germline V CDR1 and CDR2: GTSNPN, SVGIG (reference sequence). Unmatched junction bases numbered 1, after V lost 2 bases and J lost 1 base. The CDR3 runs 13 residues. CDR3 sequence (DNA): TGTGCCTGGAGTCGACAGGGGAACACTGAAGCTTTCTTT. This translates into CAWSRQGNTEAFF.

The chain is built from TRBV18 and TRBJ2-6; TRBD1 is a possible D gene (6 bases). V was shortened by 2 bases and J by 0 bases, with 20 bases between the two germline ends. Germline CDR1 and CDR2: KGHSH and LQKENI. This CDR3 is built from 20 residues. The CDR3 nucleotides are TGTGCCAGCTCACCATTAGCGTTAAGACAGGCAAGCTCTGGGGCCAACGTCCTGACTTTC. Translating gives CASSPLALRQASSGANVLTF.

This clone was found once. This chain links TRBV4-1 with TRBJ2-7, with 9 bases fitting TRBD1. Looked up from germline, CDR1 is MGHRA and CDR2 is YSYEKL. The CDR3 is 12 residues long. V lost 8 bases, J lost 5 bases, and 4 bases stayed unmatched. The CDR3 spells CASLGQGHEQYF. The CDR3 bases are TGCGCCAGCTTGGGACAGGGCCACGAGCAGTACTTC.

Details on this clone: Distinct nucleotide sequences in the sample also encode this CDR3. DNA of the CDR3: TGTGCCAGCAGCAAGGGAGGCTACAATGAGCAGTTCTTC. It is translated as CASSKGGYNEQFF. The chain couples TRBV25-1 to TRBJ2-1, with a tentative D call TRBD2 (6 bases). Trimming shortened V by 6 bases and J by 3 bases, and 9 bases separated the two germline ends. The CDR3 contains 13 residues. In germline, CDR1 is MGHDK, CDR2 SYGVNS.